The present T cell receptor beta chain was sequenced within a study of CD8+CD57+ T cells in acquired aplastic anemia. This CDR3 contains 14 residues. Germline V gives CDR1 MGHDK, CDR2 SYGVNS. Trimming cost V 6 bases and J 2 bases; bases outside gene matches: 3. Genomic DNA served as template for TCR beta VDJ and CDR3 profiling. Each CDR3 protein is one row after TCRdb ran MiXCR on the reads. The sample lists some 160,000 distinct CDR3 sequences, under 55% occurring once. This clonotype was observed at least ten times. Only patients with CD8+CD57+ cell expansion on flow cytometry were chosen for sequencing.

V usage is TRBV25-1 and J usage is TRBJ1-5, with 8 bases aligning to TRBD1. Sequencing was done on a sample of sorted CD4+, CD8+, or CD8+CD57+ T cells (not recorded which) from PBMCs. The TCR comes from a human donor with aplastic anemia. The DNA of the CDR3 is TGTGCCAGCAGAGGACAGGGAGGCAATCAGCCCCAGCATTTT. Protein: CASRGQGGNQPQHF.